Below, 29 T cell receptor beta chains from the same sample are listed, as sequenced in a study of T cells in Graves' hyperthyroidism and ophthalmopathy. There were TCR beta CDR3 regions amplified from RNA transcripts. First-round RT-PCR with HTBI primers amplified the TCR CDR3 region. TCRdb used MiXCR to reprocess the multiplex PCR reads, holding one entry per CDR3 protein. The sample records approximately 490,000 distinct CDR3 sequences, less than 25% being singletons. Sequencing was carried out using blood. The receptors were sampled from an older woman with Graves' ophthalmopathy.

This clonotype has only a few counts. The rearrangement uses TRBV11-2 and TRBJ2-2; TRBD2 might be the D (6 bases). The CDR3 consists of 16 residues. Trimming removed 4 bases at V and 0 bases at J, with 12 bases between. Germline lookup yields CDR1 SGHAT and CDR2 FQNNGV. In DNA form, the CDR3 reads TGTGCCAGCAGCTCATGGGGGGTCTCGAACACCGGGGAGCTGTTTTTT. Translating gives CASSSWGVSNTGELFF.

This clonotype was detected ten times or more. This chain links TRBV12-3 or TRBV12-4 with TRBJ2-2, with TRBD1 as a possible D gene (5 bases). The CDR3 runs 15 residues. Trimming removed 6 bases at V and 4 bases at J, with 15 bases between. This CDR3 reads CASSPLGAGTGELFF. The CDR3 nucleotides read TGTGCCAGCAGCCCCCTTGGGGCCGGCACCGGGGAGCTGTTTTTT.

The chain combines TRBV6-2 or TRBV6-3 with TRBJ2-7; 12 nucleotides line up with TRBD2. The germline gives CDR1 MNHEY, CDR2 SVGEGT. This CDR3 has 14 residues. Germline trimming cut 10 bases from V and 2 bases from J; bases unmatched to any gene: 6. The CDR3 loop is CAIIRTSGTYEQYF. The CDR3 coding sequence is TGTGCCATTATAAGGACTAGCGGGACCTACGAGCAGTACTTC.

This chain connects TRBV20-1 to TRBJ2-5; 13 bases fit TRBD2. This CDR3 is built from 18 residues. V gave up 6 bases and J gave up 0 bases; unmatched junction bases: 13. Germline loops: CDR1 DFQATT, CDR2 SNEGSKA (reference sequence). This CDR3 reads CSANPLGLAGLYQETQYF. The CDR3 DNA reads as TGCAGTGCGAACCCCCTGGGACTAGCGGGACTTTACCAAGAGACCCAGTACTTC.

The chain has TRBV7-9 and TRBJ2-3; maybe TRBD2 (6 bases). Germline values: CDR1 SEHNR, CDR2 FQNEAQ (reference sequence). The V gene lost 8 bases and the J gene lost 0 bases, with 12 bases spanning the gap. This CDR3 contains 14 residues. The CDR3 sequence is CASCSGLSTDTQYF. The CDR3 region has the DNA TGTGCCAGCTGTAGCGGTCTTAGCACAGATACGCAGTATTTT.

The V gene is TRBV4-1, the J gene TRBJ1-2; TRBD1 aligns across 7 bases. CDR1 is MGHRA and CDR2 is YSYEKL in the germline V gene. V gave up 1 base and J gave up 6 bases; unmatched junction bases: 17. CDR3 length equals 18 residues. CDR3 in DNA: TGCGCCAGCAGCCAAGGACAGGGCAGGGCGAGAGGCGGGGATGGCTACACCTTC. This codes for CASSQGQGRARGGDGYTF.

Here the CDR3 DNA reads TGTGCCAGCAGCTTGTGGCAGGGGGTAGACACTGAAGCTTTCTTT. Translation gives CASSLWQGVDTEAFF. The chain has TRBV5-6 and TRBJ1-1; 7 nucleotides align to TRBD1. CDR1 is SGHDT, CDR2 YYEEEE, per germline. J gave up 3 bases and V 1 base, and 6 bases lay outside the gene matches. The CDR3 consists of 15 residues.

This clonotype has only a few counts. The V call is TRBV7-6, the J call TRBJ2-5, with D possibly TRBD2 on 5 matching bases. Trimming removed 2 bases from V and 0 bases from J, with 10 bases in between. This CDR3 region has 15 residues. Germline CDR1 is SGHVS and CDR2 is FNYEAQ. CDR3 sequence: CASSLTAGYQETQYF. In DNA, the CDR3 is TGTGCCAGCAGCTTAACCGCGGGCTACCAAGAGACCCAGTACTTC.

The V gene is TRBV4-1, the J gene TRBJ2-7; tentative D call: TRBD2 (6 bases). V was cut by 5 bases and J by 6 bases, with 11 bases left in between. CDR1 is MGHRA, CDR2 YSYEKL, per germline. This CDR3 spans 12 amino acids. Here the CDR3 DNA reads TGCGCCAGCAGCGGGACTTACCCCGAGCAGTACTTC. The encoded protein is CASSGTYPEQYF.

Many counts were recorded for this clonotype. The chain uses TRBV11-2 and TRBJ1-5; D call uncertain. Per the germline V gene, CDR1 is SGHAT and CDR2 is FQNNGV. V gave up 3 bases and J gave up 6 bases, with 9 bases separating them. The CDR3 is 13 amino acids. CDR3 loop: CASSFERSQPQHF. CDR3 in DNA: TGTGCCAGCAGCTTTGAAAGGTCTCAGCCCCAGCATTTT.

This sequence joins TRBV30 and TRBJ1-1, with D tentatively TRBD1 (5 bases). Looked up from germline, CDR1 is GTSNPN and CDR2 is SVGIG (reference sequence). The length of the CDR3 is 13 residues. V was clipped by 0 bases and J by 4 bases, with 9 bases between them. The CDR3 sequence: CAWSVRQGTEAFF. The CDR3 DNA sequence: TGTGCCTGGAGTGTAAGGCAGGGCACTGAAGCTTTCTTT.

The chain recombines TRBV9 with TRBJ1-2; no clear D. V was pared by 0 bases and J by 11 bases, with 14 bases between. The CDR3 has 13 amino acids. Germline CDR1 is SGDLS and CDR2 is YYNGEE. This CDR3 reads CASSVDSVQGYTF. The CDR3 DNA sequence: TGTGCCAGCAGCGTAGACTCGGTGCAAGGGTACACCTTC.

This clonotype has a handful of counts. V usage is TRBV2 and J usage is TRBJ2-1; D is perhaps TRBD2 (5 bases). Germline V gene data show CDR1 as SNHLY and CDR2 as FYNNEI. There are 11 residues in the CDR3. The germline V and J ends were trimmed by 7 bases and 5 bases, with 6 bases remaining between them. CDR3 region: CASKGDNEQFF. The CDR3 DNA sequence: TGTGCCAGCAAGGGAGACAATGAGCAGTTCTTC.

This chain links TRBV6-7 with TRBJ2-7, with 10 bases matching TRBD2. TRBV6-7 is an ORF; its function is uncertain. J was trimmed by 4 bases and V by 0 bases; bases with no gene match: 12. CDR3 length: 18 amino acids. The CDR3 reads CASSYSLLGTSVPYEQYF. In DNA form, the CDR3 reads TGTGCCAGCAGTTACTCGTTACTCGGGACTAGCGTTCCATACGAGCAGTACTTC.

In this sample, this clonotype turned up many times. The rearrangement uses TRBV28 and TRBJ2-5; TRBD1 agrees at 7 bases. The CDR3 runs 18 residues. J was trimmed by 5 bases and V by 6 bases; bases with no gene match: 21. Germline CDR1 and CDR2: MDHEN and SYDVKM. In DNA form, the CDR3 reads TGTGCCAGCAGCCTGGCGGCGAGGGGGCGCGGCCGGCGGGAGACCCAGTACTTC. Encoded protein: CASSLAARGRGRRETQYF.

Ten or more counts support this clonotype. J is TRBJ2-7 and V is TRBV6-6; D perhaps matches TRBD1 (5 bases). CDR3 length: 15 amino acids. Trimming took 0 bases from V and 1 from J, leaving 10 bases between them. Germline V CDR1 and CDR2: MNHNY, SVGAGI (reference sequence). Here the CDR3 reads CASSYSVDISYEQYF. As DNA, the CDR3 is TGTGCCAGCAGTTACTCCGTGGACATTTCCTACGAGCAGTACTTC.

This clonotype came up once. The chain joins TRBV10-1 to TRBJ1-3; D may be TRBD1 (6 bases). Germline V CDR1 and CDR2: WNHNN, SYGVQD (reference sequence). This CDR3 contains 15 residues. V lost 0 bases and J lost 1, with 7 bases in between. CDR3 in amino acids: CASSESRGSGNTIYF. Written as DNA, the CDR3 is TGCGCCAGCAGTGAGTCCAGGGGATCTGGAAACACCATATATTTT.

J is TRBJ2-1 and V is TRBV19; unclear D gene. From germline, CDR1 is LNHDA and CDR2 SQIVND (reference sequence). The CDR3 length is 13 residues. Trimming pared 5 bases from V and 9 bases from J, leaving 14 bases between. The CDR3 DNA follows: TGTGCCAGTAGTCCTCCCCCCAGCCGTGAGCAGTTCTTC. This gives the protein CASSPPPSREQFF.

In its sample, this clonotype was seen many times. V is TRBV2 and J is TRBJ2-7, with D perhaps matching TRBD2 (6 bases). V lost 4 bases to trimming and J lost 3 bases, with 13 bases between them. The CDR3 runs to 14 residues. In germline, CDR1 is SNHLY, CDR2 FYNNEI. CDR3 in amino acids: CASSGREEIYEQYF. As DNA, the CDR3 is TGTGCCAGCAGTGGCAGGGAGGAAATCTACGAGCAGTACTTC. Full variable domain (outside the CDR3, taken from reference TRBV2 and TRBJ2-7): EPEVTQTPSHQVTQMGQEVILRCVPISNHLYFYWYRQILGQKVEFLVSFYNNEISEKSEIFDDQFSVERPDGSNFTLKIRSTKLEDSAMYFCASSGREEIYEQYFGPGTRLTVT.

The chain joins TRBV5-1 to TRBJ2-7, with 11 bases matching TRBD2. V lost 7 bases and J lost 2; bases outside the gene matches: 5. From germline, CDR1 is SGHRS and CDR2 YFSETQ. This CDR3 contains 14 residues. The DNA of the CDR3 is TGCGCCAGCCAGCTAGCGGGAGGAGCCTACGAGCAGTACTTC. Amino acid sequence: CASQLAGGAYEQYF. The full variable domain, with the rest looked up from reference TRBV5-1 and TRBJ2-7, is KAGVTQTPRYLIKTRGQQVTLSCSPISGHRSVSWYQQTPGQGLQFLFEYFSETQRNKGNFPGRFSGRQFSNSRSEMNVSTLELGDSALYLCASQLAGGAYEQYFGPGTRLTVT.

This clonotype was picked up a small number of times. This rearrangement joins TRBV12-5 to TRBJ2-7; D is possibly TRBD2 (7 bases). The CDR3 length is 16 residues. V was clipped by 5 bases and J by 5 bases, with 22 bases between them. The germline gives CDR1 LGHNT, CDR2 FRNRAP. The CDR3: CASGPGHGGRLDEQYF. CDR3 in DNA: TGTGCTAGTGGTCCGGGACACGGGGGGAGGCTAGACGAGCAGTACTTC.

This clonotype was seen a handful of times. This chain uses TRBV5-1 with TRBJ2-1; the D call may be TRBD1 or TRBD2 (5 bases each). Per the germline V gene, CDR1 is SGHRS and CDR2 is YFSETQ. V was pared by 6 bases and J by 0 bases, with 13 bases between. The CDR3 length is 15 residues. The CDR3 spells CASTPGTSSYNEQFF. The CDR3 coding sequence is TGCGCCAGCACCCCCGGGACGAGCTCCTACAATGAGCAGTTCTTC.

The CDR3 is CASSGFLAGPYNEQFF. The CDR3 coding sequence is TGTGCCAGCAGTGGGTTCCTAGCGGGACCTTACAATGAGCAGTTCTTC. The V gene is TRBV6-1, the J gene TRBJ2-1; 9 nucleotides line up with TRBD2. The CDR3 consists of 16 residues. The V gene's germline CDR1 is MNHNS and CDR2 SASEGT. Trimming cost V 4 bases and J 4 bases; bases outside gene matches: 8.

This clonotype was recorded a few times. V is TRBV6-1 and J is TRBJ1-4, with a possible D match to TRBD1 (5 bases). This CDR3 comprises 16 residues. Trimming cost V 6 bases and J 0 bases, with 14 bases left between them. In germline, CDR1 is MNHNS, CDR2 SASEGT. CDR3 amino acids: CASSSRKGSTNEKLFF. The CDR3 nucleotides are TGTGCCAGCAGCTCGAGAAAGGGGTCAACTAATGAAAAACTGTTTTTT.

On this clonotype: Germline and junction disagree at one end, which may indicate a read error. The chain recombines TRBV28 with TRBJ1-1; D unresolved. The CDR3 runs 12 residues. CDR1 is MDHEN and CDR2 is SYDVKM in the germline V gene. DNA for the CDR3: TGTGCCAGCAGAGGAGGAGTCACTGAGGCTTTCTTT. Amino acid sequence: CASRGGVTEAFF.

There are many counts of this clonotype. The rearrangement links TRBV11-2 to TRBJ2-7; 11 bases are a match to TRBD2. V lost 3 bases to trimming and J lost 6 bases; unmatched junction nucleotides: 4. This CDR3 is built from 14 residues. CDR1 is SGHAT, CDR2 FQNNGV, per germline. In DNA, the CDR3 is TGTGCCAGCAGCTTCACTAGCGGGAGCGGCGAGCAGTACTTC. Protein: CASSFTSGSGEQYF.

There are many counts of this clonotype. Here the CDR3 DNA reads TGTGCCTGGATCGCCTCGGGACGGATCGCTTTCTTT. Its protein product is CAWIASGRIAFF. The V call is TRBV30, the J call TRBJ1-1, with D perhaps TRBD1 (5 bases). Trimming shortened V by 4 bases and J by 11 bases, and 17 bases separated the two germline ends. The CDR3 has 12 residues. From germline, CDR1 is GTSNPN and CDR2 SVGIG (reference sequence).

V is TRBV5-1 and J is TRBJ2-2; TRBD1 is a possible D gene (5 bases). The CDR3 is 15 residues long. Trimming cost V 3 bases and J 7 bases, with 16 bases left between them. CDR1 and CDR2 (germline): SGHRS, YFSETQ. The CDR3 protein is CASSYMGLDGGELFF. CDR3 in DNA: TGCGCCAGCAGCTATATGGGGCTAGATGGCGGGGAGCTGTTTTTT.

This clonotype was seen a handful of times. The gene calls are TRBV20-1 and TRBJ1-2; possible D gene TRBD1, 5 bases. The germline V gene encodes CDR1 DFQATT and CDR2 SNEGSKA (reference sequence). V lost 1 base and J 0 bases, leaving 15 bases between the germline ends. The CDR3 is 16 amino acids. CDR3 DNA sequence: TGCAGTGCTAGAGTCCAAGGGGCCAGGACTAACTATGGCTACACCTTC. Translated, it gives CSARVQGARTNYGYTF.